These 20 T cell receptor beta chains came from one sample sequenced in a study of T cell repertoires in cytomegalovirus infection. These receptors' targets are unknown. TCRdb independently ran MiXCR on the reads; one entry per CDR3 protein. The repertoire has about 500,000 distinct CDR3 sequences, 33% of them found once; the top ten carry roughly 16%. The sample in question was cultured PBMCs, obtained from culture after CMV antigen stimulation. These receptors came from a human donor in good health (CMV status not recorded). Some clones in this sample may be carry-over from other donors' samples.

CDR3 in amino acids: CASSSGPATKYF. DNA of the CDR3: TGTGCCAGCAGCTCGGGACCGGCTACGAAGTACTTC. V gene TRBV5-4 combines with J gene TRBJ2-5, with D tentatively TRBD1 or TRBD2 (5 bases each). The CDR3 consists of 12 residues. Germline CDR1 and CDR2: SGHNT and YYREEE (reference sequence). V dropped 3 bases and J dropped 12 bases, with 15 bases sitting between them. Looking up the rest from reference TRBV5-4 and TRBJ2-5 gives the full variable domain: ETGVTQSPTHLIKTRGQQVTLRCSSQSGHNTVSWYQQALGQGPQFIFQYYREEENGRGNFPPRFSGLQFPNYSSELNVNALELDDSALYLCASSSGPATKYFGPGTRLLVL.

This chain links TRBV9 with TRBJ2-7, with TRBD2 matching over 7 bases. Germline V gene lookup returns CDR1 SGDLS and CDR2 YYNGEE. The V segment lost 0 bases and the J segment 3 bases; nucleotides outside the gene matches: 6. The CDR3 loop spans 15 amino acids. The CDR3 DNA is TGTGCCAGCAGCGTAGGTGGTTCTAGCGGCTACGAGCAGTACTTC. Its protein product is CASSVGGSSGYEQYF.

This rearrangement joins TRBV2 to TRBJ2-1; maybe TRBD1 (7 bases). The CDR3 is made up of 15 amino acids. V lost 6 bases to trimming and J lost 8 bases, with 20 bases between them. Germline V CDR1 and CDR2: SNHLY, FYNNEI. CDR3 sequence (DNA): TGTGCCAGCAGGAAGGATGGGGGCAGGGGGGATGAGCAGTTCTTC. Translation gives CASRKDGGRGDEQFF.

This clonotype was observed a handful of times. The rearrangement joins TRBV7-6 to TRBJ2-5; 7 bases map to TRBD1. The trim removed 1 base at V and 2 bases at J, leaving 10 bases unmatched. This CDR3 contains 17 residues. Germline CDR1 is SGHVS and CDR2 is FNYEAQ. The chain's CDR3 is CASSLEGRGILQETQYF. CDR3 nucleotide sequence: TGTGCCAGCAGCTTAGAAGGCAGGGGGATCTTACAAGAGACCCAGTACTTC.

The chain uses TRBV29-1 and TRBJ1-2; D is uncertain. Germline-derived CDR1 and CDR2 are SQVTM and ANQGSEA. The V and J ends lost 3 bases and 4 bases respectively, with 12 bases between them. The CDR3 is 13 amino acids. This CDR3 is CSVDSQSGYGYTF. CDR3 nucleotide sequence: TGCAGCGTTGACAGCCAGAGTGGCTATGGCTACACCTTC.

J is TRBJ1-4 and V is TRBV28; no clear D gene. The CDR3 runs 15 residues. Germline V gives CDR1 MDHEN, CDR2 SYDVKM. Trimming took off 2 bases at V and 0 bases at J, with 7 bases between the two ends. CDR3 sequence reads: CASSLSGATNEKLFF. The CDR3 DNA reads TGTGCCAGCAGTTTAAGTGGAGCAACTAATGAAAAACTGTTTTTT.

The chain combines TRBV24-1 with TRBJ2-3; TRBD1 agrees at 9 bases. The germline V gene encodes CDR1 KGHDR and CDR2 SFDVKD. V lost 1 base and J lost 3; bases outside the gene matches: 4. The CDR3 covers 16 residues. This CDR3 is CATSDLEGTGTDTQYF. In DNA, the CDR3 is TGTGCCACCAGTGATTTAGAAGGGACAGGGACAGATACGCAGTATTTT.

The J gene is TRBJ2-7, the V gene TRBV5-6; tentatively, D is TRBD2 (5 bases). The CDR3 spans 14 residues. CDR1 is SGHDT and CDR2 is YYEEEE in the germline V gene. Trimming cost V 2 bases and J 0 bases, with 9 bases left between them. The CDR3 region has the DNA TGTGCCAGCAGCTTCAGCGGACCCTCCTACGAGCAGTACTTC. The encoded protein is CASSFSGPSYEQYF.

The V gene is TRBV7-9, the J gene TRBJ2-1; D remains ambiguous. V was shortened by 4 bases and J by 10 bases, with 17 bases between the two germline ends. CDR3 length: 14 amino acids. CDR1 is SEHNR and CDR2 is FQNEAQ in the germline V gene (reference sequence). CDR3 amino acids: CASSSIGPAVEQFF. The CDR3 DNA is TGTGCCAGCAGCTCAATTGGTCCCGCCGTGGAGCAGTTCTTC.

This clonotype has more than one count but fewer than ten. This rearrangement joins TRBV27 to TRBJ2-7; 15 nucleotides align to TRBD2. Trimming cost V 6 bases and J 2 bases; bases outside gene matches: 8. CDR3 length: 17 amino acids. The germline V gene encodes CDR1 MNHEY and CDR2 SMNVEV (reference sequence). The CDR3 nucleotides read TGTGCCAGCAGCCGGACTAGCGGGAGGGTGGTAGCCTACGAGCAGTACTTC. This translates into CASSRTSGRVVAYEQYF.

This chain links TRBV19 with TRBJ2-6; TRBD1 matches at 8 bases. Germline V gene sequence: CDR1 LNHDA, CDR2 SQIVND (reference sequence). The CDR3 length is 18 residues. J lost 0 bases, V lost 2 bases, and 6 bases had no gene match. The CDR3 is CASSIIGRGHSGANVLTF. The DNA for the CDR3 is TGTGCCAGTAGTATAATCGGCAGGGGGCACTCTGGGGCCAACGTCCTGACTTTC.

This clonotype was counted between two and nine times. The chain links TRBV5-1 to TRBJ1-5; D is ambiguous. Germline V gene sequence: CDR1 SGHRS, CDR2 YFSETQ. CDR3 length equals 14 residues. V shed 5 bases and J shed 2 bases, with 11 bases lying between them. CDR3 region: CASRETDGNQPQHF. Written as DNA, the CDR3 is TGCGCCAGCAGAGAAACGGACGGCAATCAGCCCCAGCATTTT. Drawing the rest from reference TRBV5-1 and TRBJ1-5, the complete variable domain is KAGVTQTPRYLIKTRGQQVTLSCSPISGHRSVSWYQQTPGQGLQFLFEYFSETQRNKGNFPGRFSGRQFSNSRSEMNVSTLELGDSALYLCASRETDGNQPQHFGDGTRLSIL.

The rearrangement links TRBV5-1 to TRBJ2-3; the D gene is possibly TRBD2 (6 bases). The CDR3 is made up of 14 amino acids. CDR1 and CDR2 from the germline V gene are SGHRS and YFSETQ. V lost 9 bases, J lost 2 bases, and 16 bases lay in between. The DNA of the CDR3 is TGCGCCAACAGGAGGGCCACCCACACAGATACGCAGTATTTT. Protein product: CANRRATHTDTQYF.

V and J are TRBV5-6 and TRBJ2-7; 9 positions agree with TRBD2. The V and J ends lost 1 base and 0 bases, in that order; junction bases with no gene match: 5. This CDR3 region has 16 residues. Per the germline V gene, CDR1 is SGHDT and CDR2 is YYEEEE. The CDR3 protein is CASSLRLAGSSYEQYF. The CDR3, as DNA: TGTGCCAGCAGCTTGCGCCTAGCGGGATCCTCCTACGAGCAGTACTTC.

The CDR3 loop reads CASSLTRTSGTPWSNEQFF. The CDR3 DNA sequence: TGTGCCAGCAGCTTAACAAGGACTAGCGGGACCCCATGGAGCAATGAGCAGTTCTTC. The chain has TRBV7-4 and TRBJ2-1; TRBD2 matches at 12 bases. Germline assignment: CDR1 SGHVT and CDR2 SQSDAQ. The CDR3 is made up of 19 amino acids. The V gene end was trimmed by 2 bases and the J gene end by 6 bases; junction bases not matched to a gene: 14. The full variable domain, in which reference TRBV7-4 and TRBJ2-1 provide the parts outside the CDR3, is GAGVSQSPRYKVAKRGRDVALRCDSISGHVTLYWYRQTLGQGSEVLTYSQSDAQRDKSGRPSGRFSAERPERSVSTLKIQRTEQGDSAVYLCASSLTRTSGTPWSNEQFFGPGTRLTVL.

CDR3 amino acids: CASSDQGLSNQPQHF. The CDR3 coding sequence is TGTGCCAGCAGCGACCAGGGTCTGAGCAATCAGCCCCAGCATTTT. The chain carries TRBV2 and TRBJ1-5; D is perhaps TRBD1 (5 bases). The V and J ends lost 6 bases and 1 base respectively, with 13 bases between them. Germline V lookup: CDR1 SNHLY, CDR2 FYNNEI. This CDR3 spans 15 amino acids.

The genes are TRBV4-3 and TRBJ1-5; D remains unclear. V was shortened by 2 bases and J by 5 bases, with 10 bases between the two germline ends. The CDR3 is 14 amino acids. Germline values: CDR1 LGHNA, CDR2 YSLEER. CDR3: CASSQRSAHQPQHF. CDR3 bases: TGCGCCAGCAGCCAAAGGTCAGCTCATCAGCCCCAGCATTTT.

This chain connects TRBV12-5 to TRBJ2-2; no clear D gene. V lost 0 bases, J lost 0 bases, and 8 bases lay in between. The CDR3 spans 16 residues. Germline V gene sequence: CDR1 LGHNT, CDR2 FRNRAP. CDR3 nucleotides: TGTGCTAGTGGTTTGGTACACGGACCGAACACCGGGGAGCTGTTTTTT. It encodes CASGLVHGPNTGELFF.

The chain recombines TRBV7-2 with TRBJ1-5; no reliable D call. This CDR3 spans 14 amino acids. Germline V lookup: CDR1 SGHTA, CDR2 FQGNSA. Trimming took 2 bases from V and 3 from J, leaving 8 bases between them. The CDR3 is CASSLQAFNQPQHF. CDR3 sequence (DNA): TGTGCCAGCAGCTTACAGGCCTTCAATCAGCCCCAGCATTTT.

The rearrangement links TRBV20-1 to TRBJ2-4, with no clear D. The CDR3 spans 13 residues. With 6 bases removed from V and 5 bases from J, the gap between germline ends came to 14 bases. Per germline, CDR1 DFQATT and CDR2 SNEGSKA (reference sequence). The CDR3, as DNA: TGCAGTGCAACGGGTGTGTCGGAAAACATTCAGTACTTC. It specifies CSATGVSENIQYF.